These 31 T cell receptor beta chains originate from one sample sequenced in a study of OX40 agonist ivuxolimab in advanced cancers. Library prep was done by the immunoSEQ multiplex PCR assay. As stored in TCRdb, this immuneACCESS dataset retains in-frame rearrangements with V and J assigned. A fraction of the clones does not appear; measured against another copy, unresolved V genes explain less than half of the discrepancy, and the remainder lacks a known reason. The sample contains just under 80,000 clones, almost 85% of them found a single time. The top ten clonotypes cover around 25% of the sample. Source: CD4+ or CD8+ T cells sorted from blood, taken in a trial of the OX40 agonist ivuxolimab. These TCRs come from an adult with an advanced solid tumor such as melanoma, head and neck, liver or kidney cancer.

The chain employs TRBV27 and TRBJ1-2, with D unresolved. The CDR3 runs 13 residues. Germline V CDR1 and CDR2: MNHEY, SMNVEV (reference sequence). Trimming took off 5 bases at V and 4 bases at J, with 11 bases between the two ends. The CDR3 spells CASSSQATYGYTF. DNA of the CDR3: TGTGCCAGCAGTAGCCAGGCGACCTATGGCTACACCTTC.

The CDR3 region is CASSLLVGTGAENEQFF. The CDR3 bases are TGTGCCAGCAGCCTCTTGGTTGGGACAGGGGCAGAGAATGAGCAGTTCTTC. The rearrangement joins TRBV11-2 to TRBJ2-1; 10 nucleotides align to TRBD1. There are 17 residues in the CDR3. Germline loops: CDR1 SGHAT, CDR2 FQNNGV. The V gene end was trimmed by 5 bases and the J gene end by 7 bases; junction bases not matched to a gene: 14.

This clone has only one observation. The genes are TRBV28 and TRBJ1-6; 7 nucleotides agree with TRBD1. The CDR3 is 16 residues long. Germline assignment: CDR1 MDHEN and CDR2 SYDVKM. V was pared by 4 bases and J by 7 bases, with 10 bases of the junction left unmatched. CDR3 sequence reads: CASSYPEAQGNSPLHF. The CDR3 DNA is TGTGCCAGCAGTTACCCCGAGGCACAGGGGAATTCACCCCTCCACTTT.

The gene calls are TRBV30 and TRBJ1-6; maybe TRBD1 (5 bases). The germline gives CDR1 GTSNPN, CDR2 SVGIG (reference sequence). V lost 3 bases to trimming and J lost 10 bases, with 16 bases between them. This CDR3 region has 14 residues. CDR3 in DNA: TGTGCCTGGAGAGCCGGGACCGAGGACTCACCCCTCCACTTT. It translates to CAWRAGTEDSPLHF.

This chain connects TRBV4-2 to TRBJ2-1; D remains unclear. The CDR3 loop spans 11 amino acids. In germline, CDR1 is LGHNA, CDR2 YNFKEQ. V was clipped by 3 bases and J by 13 bases, with 10 bases between them. The CDR3 loop is CASSQKRRQFF. The CDR3 nucleotides read TGTGCCAGCAGCCAGAAGAGGAGACAGTTCTTC.

The rearrangement links TRBV19 to TRBJ1-6; TRBD1 is a possible D gene (5 bases). V was trimmed by 7 bases and J by 7 bases, leaving 14 bases between them. Germline CDR1 LNHDA, CDR2 SQIVND (reference sequence). The CDR3 has 14 residues. CDR3: CASTRGTRNSPLHF. CDR3 coding DNA: TGTGCCAGTACCCGGGGGACTCGGAATTCACCCCTCCACTTT.

The CDR3 protein is CASSTEVGVVEQYF. For the CDR3, the DNA is TGTGCCAGCAGCACGGAGGTCGGCGTTGTCGAGCAGTACTTC. The gene calls are TRBV7-9 and TRBJ2-7, with D possibly TRBD2 on 5 matching bases. The germline V and J ends were trimmed by 5 bases and 6 bases, with 17 bases remaining between them. The V gene's germline CDR1 is SEHNR and CDR2 FQNEAQ (reference sequence). The CDR3 runs to 14 residues. The entire variable domain, with the rest obtained from reference TRBV7-9 and TRBJ2-7, is as follows: DTGVSQNPRHKITKRGQNVTFRCDPISEHNRLYWYRQTLGQGPEFLTYFQNEAQLEKSRLLSDRFSAERPKGSFSTLEIQRTEQGDSAMYLCASSTEVGVVEQYFGPGTRLTVT.

The CDR3 region is CASSPPPRLAGADTQYF. CDR3 DNA: TGTGCCAGCAGCCCGCCCCCCAGGCTAGCGGGAGCAGATACGCAGTATTTT. The chain uses TRBV7-9 and TRBJ2-3; the match to TRBD2 covers 10 bases. V trimming: 5 bases; J trimming: 4 bases; junction bases outside the gene matches: 12. CDR1 is SEHNR, CDR2 FQNEAQ, per germline (reference sequence). The CDR3 has 17 amino acids. Based on the CDR3 plus reference TRBV7-9 and TRBJ2-3, the full variable domain is DTGVSQNPRHKITKRGQNVTFRCDPISEHNRLYWYRQTLGQGPEFLTYFQNEAQLEKSRLLSDRFSAERPKGSFSTLEIQRTEQGDSAMYLCASSPPPRLAGADTQYFGPGTRLTVL.

The genes are TRBV30 and TRBJ1-2; 7 bases match TRBD1. From germline, CDR1 is GTSNPN and CDR2 SVGIG (reference sequence). CDR3 size: 13 residues. V lost 5 bases to trimming and J lost 5 bases; unmatched junction nucleotides: 8. The CDR3 DNA sequence: TGTGCCTGGCACCGGGACAGACCATATGGCTACACCTTC. Its translation is CAWHRDRPYGYTF.

V gene TRBV4-1 combines with J gene TRBJ2-6, with a weak D call TRBD2 (5 bases). This CDR3 spans 20 amino acids. V was trimmed by 1 base and J by 0 bases, leaving 19 bases between them. Germline V lookup: CDR1 MGHRA, CDR2 YSYEKL. As DNA, the CDR3 is TGCGCCAGCAGCCAAGTAGGACTGGGTCCGGACCGCTCTGGGGCCAACGTCCTGACTTTC. Encoded protein: CASSQVGLGPDRSGANVLTF.

CDR3 nucleotide sequence: TGTGCCAGCAGCTTACTAGAGCCCACCTACGAGCAGTACTTC. Protein product: CASSLLEPTYEQYF. The chain combines TRBV7-9 with TRBJ2-7; D not resolved. Germline V lookup: CDR1 SEHNR, CDR2 FQNEAQ (reference sequence). The V gene lost 2 bases and the J gene lost 2 bases, with 10 bases spanning the gap. CDR3 length equals 14 residues.

This clone was counted a few times. This chain joins TRBV5-1 and TRBJ2-2; 8 bases agree with TRBD2. CDR3 length equals 16 residues. J lost 9 bases, V lost 2 bases, and 12 bases had no gene match. CDR1 is SGHRS, CDR2 YFSETQ, per germline. The CDR3 protein is CASSFGSGSTTRELFF. In DNA form, the CDR3 reads TGCGCCAGCAGCTTTGGGAGCGGGAGTACTACCCGGGAGCTGTTTTTT.

The chain employs TRBV6-5 and TRBJ2-2; TRBD2 aligns across 12 bases. The CDR3 sequence is 15 residues long. Germline V gene lookup returns CDR1 MNHEY and CDR2 SVGAGI. V trimming: 6 bases; J trimming: 6 bases; junction bases outside the gene matches: 5. The DNA of the CDR3 is TGTGCCAGCAGACTCCTAGCGGGAGGGCCCGGGGAGCTGTTTTTT. Protein sequence: CASRLLAGGPGELFF.

V usage is TRBV30 and J usage is TRBJ1-1, with 7 positions matching TRBD1. This CDR3 has 14 amino acids. The trim removed 4 bases at V and 3 bases at J, leaving 8 bases unmatched. CDR1 and CDR2 from the germline V gene are GTSNPN and SVGIG (reference sequence). CDR3 sequence reads: CAWIPTGLDTEAFF. In DNA, the CDR3 is TGTGCCTGGATCCCGACAGGGTTGGACACTGAAGCTTTCTTT.

The chain has TRBV14 and TRBJ1-2, with 7 bases matching TRBD1. Germline values: CDR1 SGHDN, CDR2 FVKESK. V dropped 3 bases and J dropped 6; count of bases not matched to a gene: 4. CDR3 size: 13 residues. CDR3: CASSQTRGNGYTF. In DNA, the CDR3 is TGTGCCAGCAGCCAGACCAGGGGGAATGGCTACACCTTC.

V usage is TRBV5-4 and J usage is TRBJ2-5, with D possibly being TRBD1 or TRBD2 (6 bases each). The CDR3 is 14 amino acids. Germline V gene lookup returns CDR1 SGHNT and CDR2 YYREEE (reference sequence). V was trimmed by 5 bases and J by 5 bases, leaving 16 bases between them. The CDR3 protein is CASSNRRGPETQYF. As DNA, the CDR3 is TGTGCCAGCAGTAATAGACGGGGGCCGGAGACCCAGTACTTC.

V is TRBV11-2 and J is TRBJ2-3; D is tentatively TRBD1 or TRBD2 (5 bases each). CDR1 and CDR2 (germline): SGHAT, FQNNGV. V was trimmed by 8 bases and J by 4 bases, leaving 10 bases between them. The CDR3 runs to 12 residues. CDR3 loop: CASHGAADTQYF. CDR3 in DNA: TGTGCCAGCCACGGGGCGGCAGATACGCAGTATTTT.

The chain employs TRBV11-2 and TRBJ1-5; no reliable D call. The V gene's germline CDR1 is SGHAT and CDR2 FQNNGV. CDR3 size: 13 residues. V was pared by 0 bases and J by 7 bases, with 7 bases between. The DNA for the CDR3 is TGTGCCAGCAGCTTAGATCTATGGCAGCCCCAGCATTTT. This gives the protein CASSLDLWQPQHF. Full variable domain (missing parts from reference TRBV11-2 and TRBJ1-5): EAGVAQSPRYKIIEKRQSVAFWCNPISGHATLYWYQQILGQGPKLLIQFQNNGVVDDSQLPKDRFSAERLKGVDSTLKIQPAKLEDSAVYLCASSLDLWQPQHFGDGTRLSIL.

The rearrangement links TRBV6-6 to TRBJ1-4, with D possibly TRBD1 on 5 matching bases. Germline assignment: CDR1 MNHNY and CDR2 SVGAGI (reference sequence). Deletions cut 0 bases from V and 4 bases from J, with 9 bases between. The CDR3 is 15 residues long. The CDR3 loop reads CASSYSDSFNEKLFF. The CDR3 bases are TGTGCCAGCAGTTACTCCGACAGCTTTAATGAAAAACTGTTTTTT.

The chain combines TRBV4-3 with TRBJ2-1; possibly TRBD1 for D (6 bases). The CDR3 sequence is 15 residues long. The germline V gene encodes CDR1 LGHNA and CDR2 YSLEER. V lost 1 base, J lost 4 bases, and 11 bases lay in between. This chain's CDR3 is CASSQVRGGYNEQFF. The CDR3 bases are TGCGCCAGCAGCCAAGTTAGAGGGGGTTACAATGAGCAGTTCTTC.

The J gene is TRBJ2-2, the V gene TRBV5-4; 10 nucleotides agree with TRBD2. The junction had 4 bases not matched to a gene; V was cut back by 5 bases and J by 3 bases. Germline CDR1 and CDR2: SGHNT and YYREEE (reference sequence). This CDR3 has 15 residues. This CDR3 is CASRPGTSDTGELFF. The CDR3 bases are TGTGCCAGCAGGCCCGGGACTAGCGACACCGGGGAGCTGTTTTTT.

In its sample, this clone was seen once. The CDR3 sequence is CASSFGASLYEQYF. CDR3 nucleotide sequence: TGCGCCAGCAGCTTTGGAGCGAGTCTCTACGAGCAGTACTTC. V gene TRBV5-1 combines with J gene TRBJ2-5; no definite D call. The J call could be wrong; TRBJ2-7 is a better fit for the DNA end. The CDR3 extends over 14 amino acids. Germline lookup yields CDR1 SGHRS and CDR2 YFSETQ.

The rearrangement links TRBV21-1 to TRBJ1-2. TRBV21-1 is reported as a pseudogene. The CDR3 covers 20 residues. CDR3 residues: CASSKEHPGPGGRANYGYTF. CDR3 sequence (DNA): TGTGCCAGCAGCAAAGAACATCCGGGCCCTGGTGGCCGAGCTAACTATGGCTACACCTTC.

The chain uses TRBV18 and TRBJ1-5, with TRBD1 matching 8 bases. V dropped 2 bases and J dropped 3; count of bases not matched to a gene: 3. Germline assignment: CDR1 KGHSH and CDR2 LQKENI. The CDR3 is 15 residues long. The CDR3 sequence: CASSPGDRSNQPQHF. CDR3 nucleotides: TGTGCCAGCTCACCAGGGGACAGGTCCAATCAGCCCCAGCATTTT.

The V call is TRBV29-1, the J call TRBJ2-1, with TRBD2 matching 10 bases. CDR3 size: 16 residues. Germline V gene lookup returns CDR1 SQVTM and CDR2 ANQGSEA. V was clipped by 3 bases and J by 5 bases; unmatched bases: 10. DNA of the CDR3: TGCAGCGTTGAGGTCCTCCGACTAGCGGGTGACAATGAGCAGTTCTTC. It specifies CSVEVLRLAGDNEQFF.

This chain joins TRBV6-5 and TRBJ2-3; tentative D call: TRBD2 (6 bases). Germline V gene data show CDR1 as MNHEY and CDR2 as SVGAGI. CDR3 length: 16 amino acids. V was shortened by 0 bases and J by 1 base, with 11 bases between the two germline ends. The CDR3 loop is CASSYSIRGGTDTQYF. For the CDR3, the DNA is TGTGCCAGCAGTTACTCGATCCGCGGGGGCACAGATACGCAGTATTTT.

V is TRBV6-5 and J is TRBJ2-3; 7 bases are shared with TRBD2. Per germline, CDR1 MNHEY and CDR2 SVGAGI. V was clipped by 0 bases and J by 2 bases; unmatched bases: 5. This CDR3 is built from 16 residues. The CDR3 nucleotides read TGTGCCAGCAGTTACTCGACTAGCATATCCACAGATACGCAGTATTTT. The encoded protein is CASSYSTSISTDTQYF.

This clone was picked up a small number of times. The chain is built from TRBV6-1 and TRBJ2-5; TRBD1 is a possible D gene (7 bases). Germline CDR1 is MNHNS and CDR2 is SASEGT. The ends were cut back, 4 bases at V and 7 bases at J, with 22 bases in the middle. The CDR3 runs to 16 residues. The CDR3 reads CASSVGPTQGGGTQYF. In nucleotides, the CDR3 is TGTGCCAGCAGTGTCGGTCCGACTCAGGGGGGAGGGACCCAGTACTTC.

The rearrangement joins TRBV6-1 to TRBJ1-1, with D perhaps matching TRBD1 (5 bases). This CDR3 comprises 13 residues. The ends were cut back, 4 bases at V and 4 bases at J, with 10 bases in the middle. Germline V gene sequence: CDR1 MNHNS, CDR2 SASEGT. The CDR3 nucleotides read TGTGCCAGCAGTGTTGGGGGGGGCACTGAAGCTTTCTTT. This gives the protein CASSVGGGTEAFF.

The genes are TRBV7-9 and TRBJ2-7; 9 positions agree with TRBD1. The CDR3 is made up of 15 amino acids. CDR1 SEHNR and CDR2 FQNEAQ come from the germline V gene (reference sequence). V lost 3 bases to trimming and J lost 4 bases; unmatched junction nucleotides: 7. CDR3 sequence: CASSFGQGIIYEQYF. The CDR3 DNA reads as TGTGCCAGCAGCTTCGGACAGGGGATAATTTACGAGCAGTACTTC.

The CDR3 DNA is TGTGCCAGCAGCCCAGGGACAGGGGGCCGTTTAATTAACTATGGCTACACCTTC. It is translated as CASSPGTGGRLINYGYTF. The rearrangement joins TRBV5-6 to TRBJ1-2; the match to TRBD1 covers 12 bases. Looked up from germline, CDR1 is SGHDT and CDR2 is YYEEEE. The CDR3 has 18 residues. The V and J ends lost 4 bases and 1 base, in that order; junction bases with no gene match: 11.